These T cell receptor beta chains were read from a single sample in a study of cytomegalovirus exposure and HLA in healthy donors. This table comes from immunoSEQ multiplex PCR, and its TCRdb copy is limited to in-frame clones, with some not included. The sample holds more than 80,000 clones, 75% seen once. The sample consisted of PBMCs. The receptor source for this set is a male donor in good health and CMV-seropositive. CDR3s include the opening cysteine and the closing phenylalanine or tryptophan. D genes are given only for firm matches. Only part of the rows carry a size: once, few, many, or a class if the clone is expanded.

TRBD1	TRBV11-2	TRBJ1-5	-	TGTGCCAGCAGTAAACAGGGGAATAGCAATCAGCCCCAGCATTTT	CASSKQGNSNQPQHF
-	TRBV7-9	TRBJ2-6	-	TGTGCCAGCAGCTTAGGGGGGCGGGGGGCCAACGTCCTGACTTTC	CASSLGGRGANVLTF
TRBD2	TRBV9	TRBJ2-7	few	TGTGCCAGCAGCGAGACTAGCGGGAGGTTAGCGCAGTACTTC	CASSETSGRLAQYF
-	TRBV5-5	TRBJ2-7	-	TGTGCCAGCAGCTTCACGGGACACTTCTACGAGCAGTACTTC	CASSFTGHFYEQYF
TRBD1	TRBV13	TRBJ2-7	-	TGTGCCAGCAGCATCCGGGACAGGGGATACTACGAGCAGTACTTC	CASSIRDRGYYEQYF
-	TRBV6-1	TRBJ2-1	-	TGTGCCAGCAGTGGGGGCCCGATTAATGAGCAGTTCTTC	CASSGGPINEQFF
-	TRBV7-6	TRBJ1-1	once	TGTGCCAGCAGCTTAAGTCAGGGCAGGAACACTGAAGCTTTCTTT	CASSLSQGRNTEAFF
TRBD1	TRBV2	TRBJ2-7	few	TGTGCCAGCATGATCAGGGGGCGATTACTTGAGCAGTACTTC	CASMIRGRLLEQYF
TRBD2	TRBV2	TRBJ2-1	once	TGTGCCAGCAGGGGGGGGCGGGAGGGCCTCGATGAGCAGTTCTTC	CASRGGREGLDEQFF
TRBD2	TRBV13	TRBJ2-1	-	TGTGCCAGCAGCCCTGAAGGTGGGAGGGTCAATGAGCAGTTCTTC	CASSPEGGRVNEQFF
TRBD1	TRBV5-1	TRBJ2-5	-	TGCGCCAGCAGGGACAGGGAAGGAGAGACCCAGTACTTC	CASRDREGETQYF
-	TRBV7-2	TRBJ2-7	once	TGTGCCAGCACCAACAACCGAGGGCCCGAGCAGTACTTC	CASTNNRGPEQYF
-	TRBV14	TRBJ2-5	-	TGTGCCAGCAGCCCCAGGGGTTGGGAGACCCAGTACTTC	CASSPRGWETQYF
-	TRBV5-4	TRBJ1-1	-	TGTGCCAGCAGCTTGGAACAGATGAACACTGAAGCTTTCTTT	CASSLEQMNTEAFF
-	TRBV7-2	TRBJ1-2	-	TGTGCCAGCAGCTTATGGACTACGGGGGGGCTCCTTGGCTACACCTTC	CASSLWTTGGLLGYTF
-	TRBV11-2	TRBJ1-4	-	TGTGCCAGCAGCTTGACAGTCCGTAATGAAAAACTGTTTTTT	CASSLTVRNEKLFF
-	TRBV18	TRBJ1-1	-	TGTGCCAGCTCTAACTGGGGCCTAGAAGGTGAAGCTTTCTTT	CASSNWGLEGEAFF
-	TRBV7-9	TRBJ2-7	-	TGTGCCAGCAGCTTAGTACGGACAGAGTACTACGAGCAGTACTTC	CASSLVRTEYYEQYF
-	TRBV11-2	TRBJ1-5	-	TGTGCCAGCAGCGCATCACAGGTCGGTAATCAGCCCCAGCATTTT	CASSASQVGNQPQHF
TRBD2	TRBV14	TRBJ2-7	-	TGTGCCAGCAGCCAAGGACTAGCGGGAACCTACGAGCAGTACTTC	CASSQGLAGTYEQYF